Given below is one T cell receptor beta chain in context. What it recognizes is unknown. These data belong to a study of T cell responses to AZD1222 COVID-19 vaccine. Study conclusions and caveats: Spike-specific TCR breadth and depth rose after two AZD1222 doses. Reportedly, nearly half of unique spike TCRs recognized epitopes outside B.1.351/B.1.1.7 mutations. It should be noted that donors were predominantly white British and more often female, and clonal diversity was possibly underestimated.

The V gene end was trimmed by 5 bases and the J gene end by 1 base; junction bases not matched to a gene: 8. The CDR3 is 17 residues long. The germline V gene has CDR1 LNHDA and CDR2 SQIVND (reference sequence). Method: immunoSEQ multiplex PCR; TCRdb's copy keeps in-frame clones and lacks some. The profile shows 90,000 to 150,000 clones, approximately 90% of them singletons. The sequences come from peripheral blood, collected on day 0 of AZD1222 vaccination. The V and J genes are TRBV19 and TRBJ2-1; 10 nucleotides line up with TRBD1. The TCR sequence derives from an adult in good health. The CDR3 coding sequence is TGTGCCAGTAGTGCAATGACAGGGGGCCTATCCTACAATGAGCAGTTCTTC. Its translation: CASSAMTGGLSYNEQFF.